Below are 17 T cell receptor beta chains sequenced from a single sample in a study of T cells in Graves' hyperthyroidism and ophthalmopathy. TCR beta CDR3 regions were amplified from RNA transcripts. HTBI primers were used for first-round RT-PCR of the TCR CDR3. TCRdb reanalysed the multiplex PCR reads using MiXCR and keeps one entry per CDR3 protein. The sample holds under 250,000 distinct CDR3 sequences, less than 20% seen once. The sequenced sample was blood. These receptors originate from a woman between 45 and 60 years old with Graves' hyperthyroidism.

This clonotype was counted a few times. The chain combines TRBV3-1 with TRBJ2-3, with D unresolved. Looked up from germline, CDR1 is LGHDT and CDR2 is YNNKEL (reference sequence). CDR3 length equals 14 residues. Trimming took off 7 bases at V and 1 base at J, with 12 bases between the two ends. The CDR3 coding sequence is TGTGCCAGCACCCCCGGCCGCGGCACAGATACGCAGTATTTT. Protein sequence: CASTPGRGTDTQYF.

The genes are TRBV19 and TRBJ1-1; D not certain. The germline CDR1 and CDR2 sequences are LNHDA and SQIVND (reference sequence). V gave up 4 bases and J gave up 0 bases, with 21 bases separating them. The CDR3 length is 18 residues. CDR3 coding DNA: TGTGCCAGTAGTACCCCCACCGGGTCAGCAGCGGTGAACACTGAAGCTTTCTTT. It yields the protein CASSTPTGSAAVNTEAFF.

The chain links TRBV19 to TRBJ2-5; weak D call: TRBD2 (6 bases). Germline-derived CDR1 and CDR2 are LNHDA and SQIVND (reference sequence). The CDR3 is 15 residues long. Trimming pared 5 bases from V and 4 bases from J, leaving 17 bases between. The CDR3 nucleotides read TGTGCCAGTAGTCCGCGGGACGCGATGGGAGAGACCCAGTACTTC. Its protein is CASSPRDAMGETQYF.

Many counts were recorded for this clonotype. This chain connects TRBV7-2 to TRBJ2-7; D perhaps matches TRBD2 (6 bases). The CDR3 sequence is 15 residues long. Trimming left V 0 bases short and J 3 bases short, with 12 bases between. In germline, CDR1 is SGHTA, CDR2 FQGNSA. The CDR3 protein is CASSLARGRSYEQYF. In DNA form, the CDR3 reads TGTGCCAGCAGCTTAGCGCGGGGCCGCAGCTACGAGCAGTACTTC.

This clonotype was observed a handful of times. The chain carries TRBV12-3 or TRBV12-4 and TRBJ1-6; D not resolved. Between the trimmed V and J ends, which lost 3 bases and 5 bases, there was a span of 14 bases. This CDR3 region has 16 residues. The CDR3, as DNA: TGTGCCAGCAGTTTTGATCCCCGGAATAATAATTCACCCCTCCACTTT. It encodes CASSFDPRNNNSPLHF.

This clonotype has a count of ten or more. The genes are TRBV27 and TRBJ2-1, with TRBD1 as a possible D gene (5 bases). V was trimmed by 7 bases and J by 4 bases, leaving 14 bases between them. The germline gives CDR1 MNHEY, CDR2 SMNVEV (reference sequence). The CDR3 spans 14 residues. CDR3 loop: CASTDSRSYNEQFF. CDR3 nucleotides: TGTGCCAGCACCGACAGTAGGTCATACAATGAGCAGTTCTTC.

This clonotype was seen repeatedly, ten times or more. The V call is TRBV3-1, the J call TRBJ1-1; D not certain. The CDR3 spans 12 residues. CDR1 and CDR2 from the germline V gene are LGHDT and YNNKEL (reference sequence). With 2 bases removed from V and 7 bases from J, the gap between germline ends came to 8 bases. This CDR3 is CASSQPAGEAFF. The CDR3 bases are TGTGCCAGCAGCCAACCCGCCGGTGAAGCTTTCTTT.

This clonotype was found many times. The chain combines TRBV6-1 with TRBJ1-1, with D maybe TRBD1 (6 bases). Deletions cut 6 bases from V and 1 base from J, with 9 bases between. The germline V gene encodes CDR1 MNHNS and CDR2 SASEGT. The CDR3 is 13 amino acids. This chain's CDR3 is CASRLDRNTEAFF. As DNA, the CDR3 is TGTGCCAGCAGATTGGACAGGAACACTGAAGCTTTCTTT.

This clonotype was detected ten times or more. CDR3 in amino acids: CASSFRDREYNEQFF. The CDR3 nucleotides are TGTGCCAGCAGTTTTAGGGACAGGGAATACAATGAGCAGTTCTTC. The V call is TRBV7-6, the J call TRBJ2-1, with 9 positions matching TRBD1. This CDR3 region has 15 residues. The V segment lost 6 bases and the J segment 4 bases; nucleotides outside the gene matches: 7. Germline CDR1 and CDR2: SGHVS and FNYEAQ.

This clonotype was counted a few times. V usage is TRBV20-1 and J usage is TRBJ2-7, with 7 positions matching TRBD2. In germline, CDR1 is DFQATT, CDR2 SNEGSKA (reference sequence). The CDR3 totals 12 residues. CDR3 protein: CSVPRGSGEQYF. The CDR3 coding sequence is TGCTCAGTGCCTCGCGGGAGCGGGGAGCAGTACTTC.

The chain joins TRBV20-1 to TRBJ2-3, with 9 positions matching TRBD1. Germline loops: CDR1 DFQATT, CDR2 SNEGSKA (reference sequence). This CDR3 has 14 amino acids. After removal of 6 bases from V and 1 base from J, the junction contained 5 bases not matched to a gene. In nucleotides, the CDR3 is TGCAGTGCAAGCGGGACAGGGCGCACAGATACGCAGTATTTT. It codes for CSASGTGRTDTQYF.

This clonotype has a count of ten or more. The CDR3 coding sequence is TGTGCCAGCAGCGTAGGCGCAGCGGGGGTCTCCTACAATGAGCAGTTCTTC. Translated: CASSVGAAGVSYNEQFF. The V gene is TRBV9, the J gene TRBJ2-1; 8 positions agree with TRBD2. Germline values: CDR1 SGDLS, CDR2 YYNGEE. This CDR3 has 17 amino acids. With V trimmed by 0 bases and J by 0 bases, 5 bases remained unmatched.

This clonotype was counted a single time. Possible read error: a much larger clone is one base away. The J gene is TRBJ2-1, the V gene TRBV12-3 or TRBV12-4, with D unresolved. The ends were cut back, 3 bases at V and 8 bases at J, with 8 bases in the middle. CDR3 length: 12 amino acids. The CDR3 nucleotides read TGTGCCAGCAGTTTTTTAGCCGATGAGCAGTTCTTC. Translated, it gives CASSFLADEQFF.

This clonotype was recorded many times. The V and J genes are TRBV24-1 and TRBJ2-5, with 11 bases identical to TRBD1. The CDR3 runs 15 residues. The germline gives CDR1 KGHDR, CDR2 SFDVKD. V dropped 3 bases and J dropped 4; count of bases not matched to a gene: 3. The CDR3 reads CATSDPGTGGETQYF. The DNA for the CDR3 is TGTGCCACCAGTGATCCCGGGACAGGGGGAGAGACCCAGTACTTC.

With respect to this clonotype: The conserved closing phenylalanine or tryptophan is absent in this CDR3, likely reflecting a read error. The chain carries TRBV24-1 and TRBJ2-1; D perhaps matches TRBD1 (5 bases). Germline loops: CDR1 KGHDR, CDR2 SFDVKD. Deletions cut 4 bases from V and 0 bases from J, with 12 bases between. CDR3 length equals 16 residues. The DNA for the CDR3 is TGTGCCACCAGTGACCCGCTGGACAACTCCTACAATGAGCAGTTCCTC. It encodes CATSDPLDNSYNEQFL.

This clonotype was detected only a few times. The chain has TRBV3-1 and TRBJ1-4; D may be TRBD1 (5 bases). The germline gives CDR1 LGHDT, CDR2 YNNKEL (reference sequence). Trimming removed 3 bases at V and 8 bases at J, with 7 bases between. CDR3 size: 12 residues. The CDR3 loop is CASSHRGEKLFF. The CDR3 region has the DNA TGTGCCAGCAGCCATCGGGGGGAAAAACTGTTTTTT. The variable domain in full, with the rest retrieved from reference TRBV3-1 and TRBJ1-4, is DTAVSQTPKYLVTQMGNDKSIKCEQNLGHDTMYWYKQDSKKFLKIMFSYNNKELIINETVPNRFSPKSPDKAHLNLHINSLELGDSAVYFCASSHRGEKLFFGSGTQLSVL.

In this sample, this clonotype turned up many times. CDR3 region: CASSSEPGQGDYGYTF. The CDR3 DNA sequence: TGTGCCAGCAGCTCCGAGCCGGGACAGGGGGACTATGGCTACACCTTC. The chain links TRBV6-1 to TRBJ1-2; TRBD1 matches 11 bases. Germline CDR1 MNHNS, CDR2 SASEGT. The CDR3 is made up of 16 amino acids. V was pared by 6 bases and J by 3 bases, with 9 bases of the junction left unmatched.